The rows below give T cell receptor beta chains drawn from one sample of a study of blood T cell repertoires in COVID-19. Data came from immunoSEQ multiplex PCR; TCRdb stores just in-frame clones and leaves some out. The sample carries about 280,000 clones, 70% to 90% recorded once. The source material was peripheral blood. The receptors were gathered from a man aged 50 to 59 with active or convalescent COVID-19. The CDR3 runs from the conserved cysteine through the conserved F or W. D genes are given only for firm matches.

d_call: TRBD1; j_call: TRBJ2-5; v_call: TRBV24-1; cdr3_aa: CATSGGQGKETQYF; cdr3_nt: TGTGCCACCAGTGGTGGACAGGGAAAAGAGACCCAGTACTTC
d_call: TRBD2; j_call: TRBJ2-2; v_call: TRBV19; cdr3_aa: CASSTLAGGAGELFF; cdr3_nt: TGTGCCAGTAGTACACTAGCGGGAGGTGCCGGGGAGCTGTTTTTT
d_call: TRBD2; j_call: TRBJ2-5; v_call: TRBV4-2; cdr3_aa: CASSQPSSGGTETQYF; cdr3_nt: TGTGCCAGCAGCCAGCCTTCTAGCGGAGGGACGGAGACCCAGTACTTC
d_call: -; j_call: TRBJ2-3; v_call: TRBV5-1; cdr3_aa: CASSPGTPTDTQYF; cdr3_nt: TGCGCCAGCAGCCCCGGGACACCCACAGATACGCAGTATTTT
d_call: TRBD2; j_call: TRBJ2-2; v_call: TRBV27; cdr3_aa: CASSLQWTSTGELFF; cdr3_nt: TGTGCCAGCAGTTTACAGTGGACTAGCACCGGGGAGCTGTTTTTT
d_call: -; j_call: TRBJ1-6; v_call: TRBV15; cdr3_aa: CATSRDSSPLHF; cdr3_nt: TGTGCCACCAGCAGAGACAGTTCACCCCTCCACTTT
d_call: -; j_call: TRBJ1-2; v_call: TRBV10-1; cdr3_aa: CASSESSNYGYTF; cdr3_nt: TGCGCCAGCAGTGAGTCTTCGAACTATGGCTACACCTTC
d_call: -; j_call: TRBJ1-4; v_call: TRBV21-1; cdr3_aa: CASRVHRDNEKLFF; cdr3_nt: TGTGCCAGCCGGGTTCACAGGGATAATGAAAAACTGTTTTTT
d_call: TRBD1; j_call: TRBJ1-5; v_call: TRBV2; cdr3_aa: CASGTDNQPQHF; cdr3_nt: TGTGCCAGCGGGACAGATAATCAGCCCCAGCATTTT
d_call: -; j_call: TRBJ1-1; v_call: TRBV30; cdr3_aa: CAWSVGANTEAFF; cdr3_nt: TGTGCCTGGAGTGTAGGGGCTAACACTGAAGCTTTCTTT
d_call: TRBD1; j_call: TRBJ2-5; v_call: TRBV30; cdr3_aa: CAWSLDRGRQETQYF; cdr3_nt: TGTGCCTGGAGCCTCGACAGGGGCCGCCAAGAGACCCAGTACTTC
d_call: TRBD2; j_call: TRBJ2-3; v_call: TRBV30; cdr3_aa: CAWSVRREWTDTQYF; cdr3_nt: TGTGCCTGGAGTGTACGGCGGGAGTGGACAGATACGCAGTATTTT
d_call: -; j_call: TRBJ2-6; v_call: TRBV18; cdr3_aa: CASSPPNLARGANVLTF; cdr3_nt: TGTGCCAGCTCACCACCCAACCTGGCGAGGGGGGCCAACGTCCTGACTTTC
d_call: -; j_call: TRBJ1-6; v_call: TRBV6-4; cdr3_aa: CASSDPPGPLHF; cdr3_nt: TGTGCCAGCAGTGACCCCCCCGGGCCCCTCCACTTT
d_call: TRBD1; j_call: TRBJ2-3; v_call: TRBV5-1; cdr3_aa: CASSLGQSTDTQYF; cdr3_nt: TGCGCCAGCAGCCTGGGACAGAGCACAGATACGCAGTATTTT
d_call: -; j_call: TRBJ2-5; v_call: TRBV7-8; cdr3_aa: CASSLFTVGETQYF; cdr3_nt: TGTGCCAGCAGCTTATTTACAGTGGGAGAGACCCAGTACTTC
d_call: -; j_call: TRBJ1-5; v_call: TRBV9; cdr3_aa: CASSVGTVGNQPQHF; cdr3_nt: TGTGCCAGCAGCGTAGGGACAGTGGGCAATCAGCCCCAGCATTTT
d_call: -; j_call: TRBJ1-1; v_call: TRBV2; cdr3_aa: CASSERGILAEAFF; cdr3_nt: TGTGCCAGCAGTGAAAGGGGGATCTTAGCTGAAGCTTTCTTT
d_call: TRBD2; j_call: TRBJ2-3; v_call: TRBV10-3; cdr3_aa: CAISESRGLAGVDTQYF; cdr3_nt: TGTGCCATCAGTGAGTCTAGGGGACTAGCGGGAGTAGATACGCAGTATTTT